Below are 5 T cell receptor beta chains sequenced from a single sample in a study of early stage breast cancer tumors. Measured with immunoSEQ multiplex PCR; TCRdb has only the in-frame clones, and not every one. The table lists fewer than 80,000 clones, 75% to 90% of them singletons. Sequenced: blood. The receptors stem from a person aged 35-50 years with breast cancer.

The chain is built from TRBV12-5 and TRBJ2-5; 9 bases match TRBD1. The CDR3 is 14 amino acids. V dropped 7 bases and J dropped 5; count of bases not matched to a gene: 8. In germline, CDR1 is LGHNT, CDR2 FRNRAP. The CDR3 protein is CASAKTGGEETQYF. DNA for the CDR3: TGTGCTAGTGCCAAGACAGGGGGAGAGGAGACCCAGTACTTC.

This chain joins TRBV23-1 and TRBJ1-4, with D unclear. TRBV23-1 is recorded as an ORF, its role being uncertain. This CDR3 spans 16 amino acids. Trimming shortened V by 2 bases and J by 7 bases, and 17 bases separated the two germline ends. DNA for the CDR3: TGCGCCAGCAGTCAACACTCTTCCCGACACTGTGAAAAACTGTTTTTT. This sequence encodes CASSQHSSRHCEKLFF.

V usage is TRBV29-1 and J usage is TRBJ1-4; D call uncertain. Trimming pared 6 bases from V and 8 bases from J, leaving 16 bases between. The germline gives CDR1 SQVTM, CDR2 ANQGSEA. The CDR3 contains 13 residues. CDR3 region: CSVTVSPREKLFF. The CDR3, as DNA: TGCAGCGTCACAGTATCTCCTCGGGAAAAACTGTTTTTT.

The chain joins TRBV4-1 to TRBJ1-1; a possible D gene is TRBD1 (6 bases). The CDR3 covers 15 residues. V was trimmed by 0 bases and J by 10 bases, leaving 18 bases between them. CDR1 MGHRA and CDR2 YSYEKL come from the germline V gene. For the CDR3, the DNA is TGCGCCAGCAGCCAAGACGCCCCCTCAGGGGAAATAGCTTTCTTT. It translates to CASSQDAPSGEIAFF.

The V call is TRBV5-1, the J call TRBJ1-5; D is uncertain. Germline V lookup: CDR1 SGHRS, CDR2 YFSETQ. This CDR3 has 14 residues. Trimming pared 0 bases from V and 4 bases from J, leaving 8 bases between. The CDR3 here is CASSLGGENQPQHF. CDR3 DNA sequence: TGCGCCAGCAGCTTGGGTGGGGAGAATCAGCCCCAGCATTTT. Full variable domain (outside the CDR3, taken from reference TRBV5-1 and TRBJ1-5): KAGVTQTPRYLIKTRGQQVTLSCSPISGHRSVSWYQQTPGQGLQFLFEYFSETQRNKGNFPGRFSGRQFSNSRSEMNVSTLELGDSALYLCASSLGGENQPQHFGDGTRLSIL.